This T cell receptor (beta chain) comes out of a study of cytomegalovirus exposure and HLA in healthy donors. General study results and limits: Association of 16,951 TCR beta sequences with HLA alleles was found at 0.05 false discovery rate in a later analysis. It was in a later analysis that TCR association rates were seen to vary by HLA locus, highest for DRB1 and lowest for HLA-C. Several V segments, TRBV6-2 and TRBV6-3 among them, could not be told apart and were dropped.

Germline assignment: CDR1 SGHTA and CDR2 FQGNSA. Trimming took 5 bases from V and 8 from J; bases not matched to a gene: 9. The CDR3 is 15 residues long. The primer mix had 60 Vbeta and 13 Jbeta primers. Only in-frame clones appear in the TCRdb table, and some are missing; sequencing was by immunoSEQ multiplex PCR. The sample records around 150,000 clones, over 60% being singletons. In regard to this clone: What it binds is unknown.

The chain links TRBV7-2 to TRBJ1-3; TRBD1 matches at 10 bases. Sequenced material: PBMCs. This TCR was sampled from a woman between 55 and 75 years old in good health and CMV-seronegative. The CDR3 DNA follows: TGTGCCAGCAGCCAGGACAGGGGGTTTGTCGACACCATATATTTT. It is translated as CASSQDRGFVDTIYF.